This TCR beta chain emerged from a study of regulatory T cells in long-lasting Graves disease. In the study overall: Newly diagnosed Graves' patients had taken antithyroid drugs under 3 months. Study-wide points: The TCR repertoire of persistent Graves' patients was less diverse than that of newly diagnosed ones. Gene preferences differed: TRBV28, TRBJ1-2, TRBJ2-5 in persistent cases.

Documented time point: newly diagnosed GD, antithyroid drugs for less than 3 months. Preparation of the TCR library used RNA extracted from PBMCs. To make TCR beta libraries, researchers used iRepertoire HTBI primers and Arm-PCR of CDR3 regions. One entry per CDR3 protein, called by TCRdb with MiXCR from the multiplex PCR reads. The sample records some 560,000 distinct CDR3 sequences, about 16% being singletons. The germline V gene encodes CDR1 MNHNS and CDR2 SASEGT. This CDR3 region has 16 residues. V lost 8 bases, J lost 4 bases, and 18 bases lay in between. This clonotype showed up many times. No antigen is known for it. The same data also went into a second study, on T cells in Graves' hyperthyroidism and ophthalmopathy. From that second work: Thyroid ultrasound, orbital computed tomography, clinical symptoms, and serum thyroxine and TRAb underpinned diagnoses.

The TCR originated in a woman aged 35-60 years with Graves disease. Sequencing was performed on peripheral blood mononuclear cells (PBMCs), taken at new diagnosis, from a patient treated with antithyroid drugs. This chain uses TRBV6-1 with TRBJ1-6; the D is unclear. CDR3 region: CASVSPQERYNSPLHF. The CDR3 nucleotides read TGTGCCAGCGTCAGTCCTCAAGAGAGATATAATTCACCCCTCCACTTT.